Shown below are 30 T cell receptor beta chains from a single sample sequenced in a study of blood T cells in healthy people across ages. A second PCR of about 6 to 12 cycles used a sample-barcoded 5' primer and a J-beta primer mix. In TCRdb, the 5' RACE reads were re-called with MiXCR into one record per CDR3 protein. The sample contains 1.5 million to 1.8 million distinct CDR3 sequences, about 45% of which appear only once. The specimen sequenced was blood. The receptors come from a woman between 18 and 29 years old in good health.

In this sample, this clonotype turned up a few times. The genes are TRBV18 and TRBJ1-2; D perhaps matches TRBD1 (6 bases). V lost 6 bases, J lost 6 bases, and 17 bases lay in between. Germline CDR1 KGHSH, CDR2 LQKENI. The CDR3 is 14 residues long. Here the CDR3 reads CASSIAGTSNGYTF. The CDR3 DNA reads as TGTGCCAGCTCTATCGCTGGGACATCTAATGGCTACACCTTC.

As for this clonotype: A read error may produce the germline difference seen at one junction end. The chain carries TRBV5-1 and TRBJ2-1; D is uncertain. Germline V gives CDR1 SGHRS, CDR2 YFSETQ. This CDR3 has 14 residues. The DNA of the CDR3 is TGCGCCGGCAGCTTCTCTGGACCCCCCAATGAGCAGTTCTTC. Its protein is CAGSFSGPPNEQFF.

The chain combines TRBV6-5 with TRBJ1-4, with D possibly matching TRBD1 (6 bases). V lost 4 bases to trimming and J lost 3 bases, with 21 bases between them. The V gene's germline CDR1 is MNHEY and CDR2 SVGAGI. CDR3 size: 18 residues. In nucleotides, the CDR3 is TGTGCCAGCAGTTTAAGGGGGGCGACCCAAAGGCCTAATGAAAAACTGTTTTTT. Encoded protein: CASSLRGATQRPNEKLFF.

In its sample, this clonotype was seen many times. The chain uses TRBV24-1 and TRBJ2-3; the D gene is possibly TRBD2 (5 bases). The CDR3 spans 14 residues. In germline, CDR1 is KGHDR, CDR2 SFDVKD. Trimming stripped 0 bases from V and 6 bases from J, with 9 bases between. CDR3 region: CATSDLKGADTQYF. As DNA, the CDR3 is TGTGCCACCAGTGATTTGAAGGGAGCCGATACGCAGTATTTT.

J is TRBJ2-7 and V is TRBV10-3; TRBD1 might be the D (5 bases). CDR3 length: 17 residues. CDR1 and CDR2 (germline): ENHRY, SYGVKD. V was clipped by 5 bases and J by 0 bases, with 20 bases between them. The CDR3 nucleotides are TGTGCCATCAGTCTTTCCCTAACAGGAGAGAGCTCCTACGAGCAGTACTTC. Its protein product is CAISLSLTGESSYEQYF.

This clonotype showed up just a few times. The chain uses TRBV4-3 and TRBJ2-7; a weak D match, TRBD1 (6 bases). Trimming removed 8 bases from V and 5 bases from J, with 16 bases in between. The CDR3 is 13 amino acids. Germline V CDR1 and CDR2: LGHNA, YSLEER. The CDR3 region has the DNA TGCGCCAGCGAGAGGGGGACATTCAACGAGCAGTACTTC. Its translation is CASERGTFNEQYF.

Points on this clonotype: One junction end disagrees with the germline gene, perhaps due to a read error. Here the CDR3 reads CASREYIVQETQYF. The CDR3, as DNA: TGTGCCAGCAGGGAATATATAGTCCAAGAGACCCAGTACTTC. The chain couples TRBV25-1 to TRBJ2-5; no firm D call. Looked up from germline, CDR1 is MGHDK and CDR2 is SYGVNS. This CDR3 is 14 amino acids long.

The rearrangement links TRBV2 to TRBJ1-2; TRBD1 is a possible D gene (6 bases). V gave up 2 bases and J gave up 6 bases, with 13 bases separating them. CDR1 is SNHLY and CDR2 is FYNNEI in the germline V gene. The CDR3 totals 14 residues. CDR3 nucleotide sequence: TGTGCCAGCAGTGAAACCCAGGGGTACGATGGCTACACCTTC. As protein: CASSETQGYDGYTF.

This rearrangement joins TRBV7-9 to TRBJ1-5; tentative D call: TRBD1 (5 bases). V was trimmed by 5 bases and J by 3 bases, leaving 14 bases between them. CDR3 length: 15 residues. Germline CDR1 SEHNR, CDR2 FQNEAQ (reference sequence). As DNA, the CDR3 is TGTGCCAGCAGCCCCTTTGGCAGGGACAATCAGCCCCAGCATTTT. Its translation is CASSPFGRDNQPQHF.

This chain connects TRBV9 to TRBJ2-5; D gene uncertain. The J call may be in error: the DNA end matches TRBJ2-7 better. Germline V CDR1 and CDR2: SGDLS, YYNGEE. There are 13 residues in the CDR3. The chain's CDR3 is CASSMPPSLEQYF. CDR3 coding DNA: TGTGCCAGCAGCATGCCCCCTAGTCTCGAGCAGTACTTC.

Comments on this clonotype: The junction shows a germline mismatch at one end, possibly a read error. The chain carries TRBV2 and TRBJ2-3, with no clear D. CDR3 length: 14 residues. In germline, CDR1 is SNHLY, CDR2 FYNNEI. CDR3 bases: TGTGCCAGCAGTTCGACCGAGAGCACAGATACGCATTATTTT. This encodes CASSSTESTDTHYF.

The chain couples TRBV12-3 or TRBV12-4 to TRBJ2-1; 9 nucleotides line up with TRBD1. The J segment lost 8 bases and the V segment lost 6 bases, leaving 8 bases of the junction unmatched. The CDR3 spans 14 residues. CDR3 loop: CASRVGTGSYEQFF. The CDR3 nucleotides read TGTGCCAGCAGGGTGGGGACAGGGTCCTATGAGCAGTTCTTC.

In its sample, this clonotype was seen once. A read error may account for a junction end that differs from germline. This chain connects TRBV28 to TRBJ2-1; D unresolved. CDR1 is MDHEN, CDR2 SYDVKM, per germline. This CDR3 is 17 amino acids long. The CDR3 spells CASSSGGVRSFYNKQFF. The CDR3 region has the DNA TGTGCCAGCAGTTCGGGTGGCGTGAGATCGTTCTACAATAAGCAGTTCTTC.

Note on this clonotype: Germline is not matched at one junction end, which may reflect a read error. The chain is built from TRBV4-1 and TRBJ1-4; D not resolved. Per the germline V gene, CDR1 is MGHRA and CDR2 is YSYEKL. The CDR3 runs to 16 residues. The CDR3 nucleotides read TGCGCCAGCAGCCAAGTCCAGGCAGCAACTAATGAACAACTGTTTTTT. Translation gives CASSQVQAATNEQLFF.

V usage is TRBV20-1 and J usage is TRBJ1-5, with D unclear. Trimming cost V 3 bases and J 0 bases, with 9 bases left between them. Germline assignment: CDR1 DFQATT and CDR2 SNEGSKA (reference sequence). This CDR3 contains 14 residues. CDR3 protein: CSASGGVSNQPQHF. CDR3 coding DNA: TGCAGTGCTAGCGGCGGAGTTAGCAATCAGCCCCAGCATTTT.

In this sample, this clonotype turned up a few times. This chain connects TRBV7-9 to TRBJ1-1, with a weak D call TRBD1 (5 bases). Germline V gene sequence: CDR1 SEHNR, CDR2 FQNEAQ (reference sequence). Trimming left V 0 bases short and J 3 bases short, with 11 bases between. The length of the CDR3 is 15 residues. The CDR3 DNA follows: TGTGCCAGCAGCTTAGCGGCAGGGCTGGACACTGAAGCTTTCTTT. Amino acid sequence: CASSLAAGLDTEAFF.

The chain has TRBV7-3 and TRBJ2-3; no firm D call. Trimming removed 4 bases at V and 8 bases at J, with 16 bases between. Germline values: CDR1 SGHTA, CDR2 FQGTGA. This CDR3 has 14 amino acids. DNA for the CDR3: TGTGCCAGCAGCTCAGGACGCGAGTATGGTACGCAGTATTTT. It translates to CASSSGREYGTQYF.

The chain links TRBV25-1 to TRBJ1-1, with 7 bases fitting TRBD1. The CDR3 length is 15 residues. The ends lost 4 bases at V and 1 base at J; junction bases unmatched: 6. Germline V gene lookup returns CDR1 MGHDK and CDR2 SYGVNS. The CDR3 sequence: CASSGIQGTNTEAFF. For the CDR3, the DNA is TGTGCCAGCAGTGGCATACAGGGGACGAACACTGAAGCTTTCTTT.

CDR3 nucleotide sequence: TGTGCCAGCAGCTTCTCTAGACAGCGCAACAATGAGCAGTACTTC. It encodes CASSFSRQRNNEQYF. The chain recombines TRBV7-2 with TRBJ2-4; D may be TRBD1 (5 bases). This CDR3 has 15 residues. Germline V gene data show CDR1 as SGHTA and CDR2 as FQGNSA. Trimming removed 3 bases at V and 13 bases at J, with 22 bases between.

This clonotype appeared a few times. This chain joins TRBV4-1 and TRBJ2-4, with D tentatively TRBD1 (6 bases). With 4 bases removed from V and 0 bases from J, the gap between germline ends came to 16 bases. The CDR3 extends over 17 amino acids. CDR1 and CDR2 from the germline V gene are MGHRA and YSYEKL. CDR3 in amino acids: CASSLTPDRLAKNIQYF. The CDR3 nucleotides read TGCGCCAGCAGCCTCACACCGGACAGACTAGCCAAAAACATTCAGTACTTC.

This clonotype was found a few times. V and J are TRBV7-8 and TRBJ2-7; 11 bases agree with TRBD2. V lost 1 base, J lost 5 bases, and 4 bases stayed unmatched. Per germline, CDR1 SGHVS and CDR2 FQNEAQ. This CDR3 has 15 residues. As DNA, the CDR3 is TGTGCCAGCAGCTTAGTACTAGCGGGAGTCAACGAGCAGTACTTC. Its protein is CASSLVLAGVNEQYF.

In the case of this clonotype: The junction shows a germline mismatch at one end, possibly a read error. This chain uses TRBV4-1 with TRBJ1-5, with 8 positions matching TRBD1. Germline V gene data show CDR1 as MGHRA and CDR2 as YSYEKL. The CDR3 extends over 15 amino acids. The CDR3 DNA reads TGCGCCGGCAGCCGCGGGACAGGTAGCAATCAGCCCCAGCATTTT. It encodes CAGSRGTGSNQPQHF.

The table lists this clonotype with a few counts. V usage is TRBV20-1 and J usage is TRBJ2-3; 7 positions match TRBD2. The germline CDR1 and CDR2 sequences are DFQATT and SNEGSKA (reference sequence). V lost 0 bases, J lost 2 bases, and 11 bases stayed unmatched. The CDR3 runs 17 residues. DNA of the CDR3: TGCAGTGCTAGAGATAAGCGGGGAGCGGGACCCACAGATACGCAGTATTTT. Translated, it gives CSARDKRGAGPTDTQYF.

The chain joins TRBV7-9 to TRBJ2-1; D gene unclear. CDR1 and CDR2 from the germline V gene are SEHNR and FQNEAQ (reference sequence). Deletions cut 5 bases from V and 2 bases from J, with 19 bases between. The CDR3 covers 17 residues. CDR3 loop: CASSDRRSFVPYNEQFF. The CDR3 nucleotides read TGTGCCAGCAGCGATAGACGGAGCTTTGTACCCTACAATGAGCAGTTCTTC.

This clonotype appeared a few times. The CDR3 loop reads CASVRDLNYNEQFF. CDR3 DNA sequence: TGTGCCAGCGTGCGGGACCTTAACTACAATGAGCAGTTCTTC. The chain has TRBV11-2 and TRBJ2-1, with D perhaps TRBD2 (6 bases). The germline CDR1 and CDR2 sequences are SGHAT and FQNNGV. Trimming pared 8 bases from V and 3 bases from J, leaving 14 bases between. The CDR3 spans 14 residues.

This clonotype has a handful of counts. J is TRBJ1-6 and V is TRBV20-1; no firm D call. V lost 1 base and J lost 2, with 9 bases in between. CDR1 and CDR2 from the germline V gene are DFQATT and SNEGSKA (reference sequence). This CDR3 has 15 residues. The CDR3 coding sequence is TGCAGTGCTAGAGTAGGCTACCCCTATAATTCACCCCTCCACTTT. Translation: CSARVGYPYNSPLHF.

V and J are TRBV4-1 and TRBJ2-3, with 10 bases lining up with TRBD2. After removal of 5 bases from V and 4 bases from J, the junction contained 6 bases not matched to a gene. Germline V gives CDR1 MGHRA, CDR2 YSYEKL. CDR3 length: 15 residues. CDR3 sequence reads: CASSEAGGPSDTQYF. For the CDR3, the DNA is TGCGCCAGCAGCGAAGCGGGGGGGCCCTCAGATACGCAGTATTTT.

The chain couples TRBV25-1 to TRBJ1-2; D is possibly TRBD1 (6 bases). The CDR3 covers 14 residues. From germline, CDR1 is MGHDK and CDR2 SYGVNS. V was shortened by 5 bases and J by 9 bases, with 19 bases between the two germline ends. CDR3 nucleotides: TGTGCCAGCAGTCCCATCGAGGGGGTGGCGAGCTACACCTTC. As protein: CASSPIEGVASYTF.

The chain links TRBV9 to TRBJ1-1; 10 bases fit TRBD1. Germline-derived CDR1 and CDR2 are SGDLS and YYNGEE. J was trimmed by 1 base and V by 5 bases; bases with no gene match: 8. This CDR3 has 16 residues. The CDR3 nucleotides are TGTGCCAGCAGTCAGACAGGGGGCGGGGGGAACACTGAAGCTTTCTTT. Translated: CASSQTGGGGNTEAFF.

This clonotype has just a few counts. V and J are TRBV5-1 and TRBJ2-1; 9 nucleotides line up with TRBD2. Germline loops: CDR1 SGHRS, CDR2 YFSETQ. The junction had 11 bases not matched to a gene; V was cut back by 4 bases and J by 6 bases. The CDR3 is made up of 16 amino acids. In DNA form, the CDR3 reads TGCGCCAGCAGCCTGACCGGGACTAGCACAACCAATGAGCAGTTCTTC. As protein: CASSLTGTSTTNEQFF.